This T cell receptor beta chain appears in the sequencing data of a study of breast tumors, draining lymph nodes, adjacent tissues. Broader study findings: Compared with lymph nodes, tumors were less diverse; compared with nontumor tissue, more. The data were judged consistent with most tumor T cells coming from lymph node and expanding in tumor. That most tumor T cells come from lymph nodes remained unproven.

TCRdb redid the calling of the multiplex PCR reads with MiXCR, one entry per CDR3 protein. The sample yields about 200,000 distinct CDR3 sequences, under 40% seen once. With V trimmed by 1 base and J by 4 bases, 9 bases remained unmatched. Germline CDR1 reads SGHTA; CDR2 reads FQGTGA. The CDR3 is 17 amino acids. This clonotype appeared a few times. Its antigen is unidentified. The lymph nodes were axillary draining lymph nodes from breast cancer patients. This chain connects TRBV7-3 to TRBJ2-3, with 9 bases identical to TRBD2. This receptor was obtained from a female donor with breast cancer. Some clones in this sample may be carry-over from other donors' samples. Sequencing input: axillary lymph node tissue. The CDR3 reads CASSLRLGGGAADTQYF. DNA of the CDR3: TGTGCCAGCAGCTTAAGGCTTGGCGGGGGGGCCGCAGATACGCAGTATTTT.